This passage covers 3 T cell receptor beta chains from one sample sequenced in a study of blood T cell repertoires in COVID-19. Generated by immunoSEQ multiplex PCR, the TCRdb table keeps only in-frame clones and is missing some. The sample includes 200,000 to 300,000 clones, over 70% of them seen just once. Specimen: peripheral blood. The receptors come from a woman aged 35 to 49 who had recovered from COVID-19.

The V and J genes are TRBV5-6 and TRBJ1-1; 7 nucleotides align to TRBD1. Germline loops: CDR1 SGHDT, CDR2 YYEEEE. The CDR3 sequence is 15 residues long. With V trimmed by 4 bases and J by 5 bases, 11 bases remained unmatched. CDR3 coding DNA: TGTGCCAGCAGCACTCCGGGACAGAGACAGACTGAAGCTTTCTTT. It translates to CASSTPGQRQTEAFF.

About this clone: The sample contains more than one DNA sequence encoding this CDR3. J is TRBJ1-1 and V is TRBV7-9; weak D call: TRBD1 (6 bases). This CDR3 region has 14 residues. The germline V gene encodes CDR1 SEHNR and CDR2 FQNEAQ (reference sequence). The V end was cut by 5 bases, the J end by 4 bases, with 14 bases between. The CDR3 region has the DNA TGTGCCAGCAGCCCCAGGGGCGGGGGCACTGAAGCTTTCTTT. It yields the protein CASSPRGGGTEAFF.

This clone appeared once. The CDR3 here is CAGFSGQGRIYGYTF. CDR3 DNA sequence: TGTGCCGGTTTTTCGGGACAGGGTAGGATCTATGGCTACACCTTC. V usage is TRBV5-3 and J usage is TRBJ1-2, with TRBD1 identical over 9 bases. TRBV5-3 is given ORF status, its function remaining uncertain. This CDR3 is built from 15 residues. Trimming removed 10 bases from V and 4 bases from J; junction bases left unmatched: 14.